This is a list of T cell receptor beta chains from one sample in a study of T cell responses to AZD1222 COVID-19 vaccine. The table came from immunoSEQ multiplex PCR; TCRdb's copy has only in-frame clones and leaves some out. Found here are under 200,000 clones, roughly 90% of them singletons; the top ten hold 4% to 5.5%. The sequencing here drew on peripheral blood, taken 28 days after the second AZD1222 dose. These receptors all come from an adult who received the AZD1222 COVID-19 vaccine. CDR3s include the opening cysteine and the closing phenylalanine or tryptophan. D genes are given only for firm matches. Clone size is shown for a subset of rows, as once, few, many or a class of expanded clone.

NA	TRBV5-6	NA	TRBJ2-3	CASSLVTDTQYF	TGTGCCAGCAGCTTGGTCACAGATACGCAGTATTTT
TRBD2	TRBV18	NA	TRBJ2-5	CASSPGLAANQETQYF	TGTGCCAGCTCACCTGGACTAGCGGCTAACCAAGAGACCCAGTACTTC
NA	TRBV6-5	NA	TRBJ2-7	CASRPDSGGPYEQYF	TGTGCCAGCAGACCCGACAGCGGTGGCCCCTACGAGCAGTACTTC
NA	TRBV5-6	NA	TRBJ2-1	CASSLRGDEQFF	TGTGCCAGCAGCTTACGGGGTGATGAGCAGTTCTTC
TRBD1	TRBV5-4	NA	TRBJ1-1	CASSSIYGQGRVQAFF	TGTGCCAGCAGCTCCATATATGGACAGGGAAGGGTCCAAGCTTTCTTT
NA	TRBV5-5	NA	TRBJ1-1	CASSFSRGLNTEAFF	TGTGCCAGCAGCTTCAGCCGGGGACTGAACACTGAAGCTTTCTTT
NA	TRBV4-1	NA	TRBJ1-1	CASSLGGGATEAFF	TGCGCCAGCAGCCTCGGAGGGGGTGCCACTGAAGCTTTCTTT
NA	TRBV5-6	NA	TRBJ1-1	CANLDISPTAFF	TGTGCCAACCTGGACATAAGCCCTACAGCTTTCTTT
NA	TRBV4-2	NA	TRBJ2-5	CASSQGFRGEETQYF	TGTGCCAGCAGCCAAGGGTTCCGGGGCGAAGAGACCCAGTACTTC
TRBD1	TRBV30	NA	TRBJ1-4	CAWRQGVATNEKLFF	TGTGCCTGGAGACAGGGGGTAGCGACTAATGAAAAACTGTTTTTT
TRBD1	TRBV18	once	TRBJ1-2	CASSPGTGANGYTF	TGTGCCAGCTCACCAGGGACAGGGGCGAATGGCTACACCTTC
NA	TRBV24-1	NA	TRBJ2-1	CATSDFSGPEQFF	TGTGCCACCAGTGACTTCTCCGGTCCTGAGCAGTTCTTC
NA	TRBV7-6	NA	TRBJ1-4	CASSSQYEKLFF	TGTGCCAGCAGCTCCCAATACGAAAAACTGTTTTTT
TRBD1	TRBV7-9	NA	TRBJ1-5	CASSVTGDQPQHF	TGTGCCAGCAGCGTCACAGGGGATCAGCCCCAGCATTTT
TRBD1	TRBV6-5	NA	TRBJ1-5	CASSSGQGVDQPQHF	TGTGCCAGCAGCTCGGGACAGGGGGTCGATCAGCCCCAGCATTTT
NA	TRBV11-2	few	TRBJ1-6	CASSLRPRPYNSPLHF	TGTGCCAGCAGCTTACGGCCGCGGCCCTATAATTCACCCCTCCACTTT
NA	TRBV24-1	NA	TRBJ1-5	CATGTDNQPQHF	TGTGCCACCGGAACAGATAATCAGCCCCAGCATTTT
TRBD1	TRBV7-2	NA	TRBJ2-1	CASSLNRGDYNEQFF	TGTGCCAGCAGCTTAAACAGGGGAGACTACAATGAGCAGTTCTTC
NA	TRBV15	NA	TRBJ2-7	CATSRGMVQDGYEQYF	TGTGCCACCAGCAGAGGTATGGTGCAGGACGGCTACGAGCAGTACTTC
TRBD1	TRBV3-1/TRBV3-2	NA	TRBJ1-6	CASLQGGGYNSPLHF	TGTGCCAGCCTCCAGGGGGGAGGTTATAATTCACCCCTCCACTTT
NA	TRBV19	NA	TRBJ2-4	CASSPPGSDIQYF	TGTGCCAGTAGTCCCCCTGGCTCGGACATTCAGTACTTC
NA	TRBV5-8	once	TRBJ2-3	CASSSHRDTQYF	TGTGCCAGCAGCTCCCACAGAGATACGCAGTATTTT
NA	TRBV3-1/TRBV3-2	NA	TRBJ1-5	CASSQDTGINQPQHF	TGTGCCAGCAGCCAAGATACAGGCATCAATCAGCCCCAGCATTTT
NA	TRBV6-2/TRBV6-3	NA	TRBJ2-5	CASSTGWQETQYF	TGTGCCAGCAGTACGGGCTGGCAAGAGACCCAGTACTTC
TRBD1	TRBV19	NA	TRBJ1-6	CASSIRDRYNSPLHF	TGTGCCAGTAGTATTAGGGACAGATATAATTCACCCCTCCACTTT
NA	TRBV5-8	NA	TRBJ1-2	CASSSGTPNYGYTF	TGTGCCAGCAGCTCCGGGACACCAAACTATGGCTACACCTTC
TRBD1	TRBV5-4	NA	TRBJ2-2	CASSTPGQGNGELFF	TGTGCCAGCAGCACACCGGGACAGGGTAACGGGGAGCTGTTTTTT
NA	TRBV6-6	NA	TRBJ1-1	CASSYFIESTEAFF	TGTGCCAGCAGTTACTTTATAGAGTCCACTGAAGCTTTCTTT
NA	TRBV5-6	few	TRBJ1-5	CASSPGLVGQPQHF	TGTGCCAGCAGCCCCGGTTTAGTAGGCCAGCCCCAGCATTTT
NA	TRBV19	NA	TRBJ2-1	CASSMGRQGGYNEQFF	TGTGCCAGTAGTATGGGGCGGCAGGGGGGGTACAATGAGCAGTTCTTC
NA	TRBV5-1	once	TRBJ1-5	CASPVHLSNQPQHF	TGCGCCAGCCCTGTGCACCTTAGCAATCAGCCCCAGCATTTT
TRBD2	TRBV25-1	NA	TRBJ2-2	CASSESGLAGELFF	TGTGCCAGCAGTGAGTCAGGACTAGCCGGGGAGCTGTTTTTT
TRBD2	TRBV29-1	NA	TRBJ2-5	CSVLRGVGETQYF	TGCAGCGTTTTGCGGGGGGTTGGGGAGACCCAGTACTTC
NA	TRBV12-3/TRBV12-4	NA	TRBJ1-1	CASRAGVAEAFF	TGTGCCAGCCGGGCGGGGGTAGCTGAAGCTTTCTTT
NA	TRBV5-1	NA	TRBJ2-3	CASTGTPSADTQYF	TGCGCCAGCACGGGGACCCCGTCCGCAGATACGCAGTATTTT
NA	TRBV24-1	NA	TRBJ1-5	CATSDLGRGRLNQPQHF	TGTGCCACCAGTGACCTCGGGAGAGGCAGACTAAATCAGCCCCAGCATTTT
NA	TRBV10-3	NA	TRBJ1-5	CAIRAGNKGPEAQHF	TGTGCCATCAGAGCCGGTAATAAGGGCCCCGAGGCCCAGCATTTT
NA	TRBV20-1	NA	TRBJ2-7	CSARGQGFFYEQYF	TGCAGTGCTCGTGGGCAGGGATTTTTCTACGAGCAGTACTTC
NA	TRBV2	NA	TRBJ1-1	CASSPTGNTEAFF	TGTGCCAGCAGTCCTACAGGGAACACTGAAGCTTTCTTT
TRBD1	TRBV11-3	NA	TRBJ1-2	CASSLPQGAPRYGYTF	TGTGCCAGCAGCTTACCACAGGGGGCGCCGAGGTATGGCTACACCTTC
NA	TRBV29-1	NA	TRBJ1-2	CSVEDLGRPGGRYTF	TGCAGCGTTGAAGATCTGGGACGCCCCGGGGGTCGCTACACCTTC
TRBD2	TRBV6-5	NA	TRBJ2-1	CASIESGAPYNEQFF	TGTGCCAGCATCGAAAGCGGGGCCCCTTACAATGAGCAGTTCTTC
NA	TRBV10-2	NA	TRBJ1-2	CASSEGGYGYTF	TGCGCCAGCAGTGAGGGAGGCTATGGCTACACCTTC
NA	TRBV7-8	NA	TRBJ1-3	CASGTESTVGGNTIYF	TGTGCCAGCGGGACCGAGTCGACGGTGGGGGGAAACACCATATATTTT
TRBD2	TRBV9	once	TRBJ2-3	CASSDASGGATDTQYF	TGTGCCAGCAGCGACGCTAGCGGGGGGGCGACAGATACGCAGTATTTT
NA	TRBV6-1	NA	TRBJ1-2	CASSEAGSPNGYTF	TGTGCCAGCAGTGAAGCCGGCTCCCCCAACGGCTACACCTTC
NA	TRBV7-2	NA	TRBJ1-1	CASSPRMGVGTEAFF	TGTGCCAGCAGCCCGCGCATGGGGGTGGGCACTGAAGCTTTCTTT
NA	TRBV9	NA	TRBJ2-3	CASSGARGDTQYF	TGTGCCAGCAGCGGGGCCAGAGGAGATACGCAGTATTTT
TRBD2	TRBV6-5	NA	TRBJ2-5	CASRPTLAGDETQYF	TGTGCCAGCAGACCTACACTAGCGGGGGACGAGACCCAGTACTTC
NA	TRBV7-6	NA	TRBJ2-2	CASRPSTGNTGELFF	TGTGCCAGCAGGCCCTCAACAGGGAACACCGGGGAGCTGTTTTTT
NA	TRBV29-1	NA	TRBJ1-2	CSVFEGGAGGSNYGYTF	TGCAGCGTTTTTGAAGGTGGTGCCGGAGGATCCAACTATGGCTACACCTTC
NA	TRBV10-3	NA	TRBJ1-1	CAISESMGREAFF	TGTGCCATCAGTGAGTCGATGGGGAGAGAAGCTTTCTTT
TRBD1	TRBV7-9	NA	TRBJ1-6	CASSLSSGTGDNSPLHF	TGTGCCAGCAGCTTAAGTTCCGGGACAGGGGACAATTCACCCCTCCACTTT
NA	TRBV6-1	once	TRBJ1-5	CASSETDYQPQHF	TGTGCCAGCAGTGAGACAGACTATCAGCCCCAGCATTTT
NA	TRBV7-9	NA	TRBJ1-4	CASSSTAGTGEKLFF	TGTGCCAGCAGCTCGACCGCCGGGACGGGAGAAAAACTGTTTTTT